The next 19 T cell receptor beta chains were all read from a single sample in a study of cytomegalovirus exposure and HLA in healthy donors. Both 60 Vbeta primers and 13 Jbeta primers went into the PCR. TCRdb's table, derived via immunoSEQ multiplex PCR, lists solely in-frame clones and lacks some. The data show more than 150,000 clones, about 82% seen once. Sample: PBMCs. The source of these receptors is a man between 18 and 35 years old in good health and CMV-seronegative.

The V and J genes are TRBV7-9 and TRBJ1-3, with 8 bases that match TRBD1. In germline, CDR1 is SEHNR, CDR2 FQNEAQ (reference sequence). After removal of 5 bases from V and 0 bases from J, the junction contained 9 bases not matched to a gene. The CDR3 loop spans 17 amino acids. CDR3 sequence reads: CASSKRTGKSSGNTIYF. The CDR3 bases are TGTGCCAGCAGCAAACGGACAGGGAAGAGCTCTGGAAACACCATATATTTT. Looking up the rest from reference TRBV7-9 and TRBJ1-3 gives the full variable domain: DTGVSQNPRHKITKRGQNVTFRCDPISEHNRLYWYRQTLGQGPEFLTYFQNEAQLEKSRLLSDRFSAERPKGSFSTLEIQRTEQGDSAMYLCASSKRTGKSSGNTIYFGEGSWLTVV.

The chain combines TRBV7-2 with TRBJ1-1, with D hard to call. V lost 2 bases and J 1 base, leaving 8 bases between the germline ends. This CDR3 has 14 residues. Germline assignment: CDR1 SGHTA and CDR2 FQGNSA. The chain's CDR3 is CASSLISGNTEAFF. The DNA of the CDR3 is TGTGCCAGCAGCTTAATATCGGGGAACACTGAAGCTTTCTTT. Filled out from reference TRBV7-2 and TRBJ1-1, the complete variable domain reads GAGVSQSPSNKVTEKGKDVELRCDPISGHTALYWYRQSLGQGLEFLIYFQGNSAPDKSGLPSDRFSAERTGGSVSTLTIQRTQQEDSAVYLCASSLISGNTEAFFGQGTRLTVV.

This chain links TRBV28 with TRBJ2-7, with TRBD1 as a possible D gene (5 bases). CDR1 MDHEN and CDR2 SYDVKM come from the germline V gene. The CDR3 extends over 14 amino acids. Deletions cut 3 bases from V and 5 bases from J, with 14 bases between. The CDR3 region has the DNA TGTGCCAGCAGTTTTTTTCAGGGAAACCACGAGCAGTACTTC. The encoded protein is CASSFFQGNHEQYF.

Points on this clone: At one boundary the junction diverges from the germline segment, which might be a read error. The gene calls are TRBV4-1 and TRBJ2-2, with 9 bases aligning to TRBD1. CDR1 and CDR2 (germline): MGHRA, YSYEKL. The CDR3 runs 20 residues. This CDR3 reads CPSSHIRDRAPTTNTGELFF. DNA of the CDR3: TGCCCCAGCAGCCATATCCGGGACAGGGCTCCCACCACGAACACCGGGGAGCTGTTTTTT.

The chain is built from TRBV5-1 and TRBJ2-1; tentative D call: TRBD2 (6 bases). The ends were cut back, 1 base at V and 7 bases at J, with 21 bases in the middle. The CDR3 sequence is 17 residues long. Per germline, CDR1 SGHRS and CDR2 YFSETQ. The CDR3 protein is CASSLRPLAPVNNEQFF. The CDR3 bases are TGCGCCAGCAGCTTGCGGCCCCTAGCGCCCGTGAATAATGAGCAGTTCTTC.

The gene calls are TRBV6-1 and TRBJ2-3; D is unclear. This CDR3 is 15 amino acids long. With 5 bases removed from V and 3 bases from J, the gap between germline ends came to 15 bases. Per the germline V gene, CDR1 is MNHNS and CDR2 is SASEGT. The CDR3 nucleotides are TGTGCCAGCAGTACTACGACGGTACATACAGATACGCAGTATTTT. Amino acids: CASSTTTVHTDTQYF.

The V call is TRBV19, the J call TRBJ2-5; TRBD1 matches 12 bases. The germline CDR1 and CDR2 sequences are LNHDA and SQIVND (reference sequence). This CDR3 is built from 15 residues. The junction had 4 bases not matched to a gene; V was cut back by 3 bases and J by 5 bases. DNA of the CDR3: TGTGCCAGTAGTATGGGACAGGGGGCGCGGGAGACCCAGTACTTC. Its translation is CASSMGQGARETQYF.

The chain joins TRBV5-1 to TRBJ2-7; a weak D match, TRBD2 (5 bases). The length of the CDR3 is 15 residues. V dropped 2 bases and J dropped 1 base, with 13 bases sitting between them. Germline loops: CDR1 SGHRS, CDR2 YFSETQ. The CDR3: CASSFGGNPSYEQYF. The CDR3 DNA reads TGCGCCAGCAGCTTTGGAGGCAACCCTTCCTACGAGCAGTACTTC.

In this sample, this clone turned up once. The rearrangement links TRBV19 to TRBJ2-3; D is perhaps TRBD2 (6 bases). CDR1 is LNHDA and CDR2 is SQIVND in the germline V gene (reference sequence). V was cut by 5 bases and J by 3 bases, with 9 bases left in between. This CDR3 is 13 amino acids long. CDR3 nucleotides: TGTGCCAGTAGTTCGACTAGGACAGATACGCAGTATTTT. Protein sequence: CASSSTRTDTQYF.

The V call is TRBV28, the J call TRBJ2-5, with TRBD1 matching over 7 bases. V dropped 4 bases and J dropped 1; count of bases not matched to a gene: 3. From germline, CDR1 is MDHEN and CDR2 SYDVKM. The CDR3 is made up of 14 amino acids. The CDR3 nucleotides are TGTGCCAGCAGTTCACAGGGGTTCCAAGAGACCCAGTACTTC. Translated: CASSSQGFQETQYF.

This clone was counted only a few times. The V gene is TRBV28, the J gene TRBJ2-2, with D tentatively TRBD1 (8 bases). The V gene lost 7 bases and the J gene lost 7 bases, with 19 bases spanning the gap. The CDR3 covers 15 residues. The germline gives CDR1 MDHEN, CDR2 SYDVKM. CDR3 in amino acids: CASNLGQGGNGELFF. Written as DNA, the CDR3 is TGTGCCAGCAACCTAGGACAGGGAGGGAACGGGGAGCTGTTTTTT. Full variable domain (rest looked up from reference TRBV28 and TRBJ2-2): DVKVTQSSRYLVKRTGEKVFLECVQDMDHENMFWYRQDPGLGLRLIYFSYDVKMKEKGDIPEGYSVSREKKERFSLILESASTNQTSMYLCASNLGQGGNGELFFGEGSRLTVL.

This clone came up a few times. The chain uses TRBV6-1 and TRBJ2-7; unclear D gene. The CDR3 is 14 amino acids. Per germline, CDR1 MNHNS and CDR2 SASEGT. Trimming took off 1 base at V and 5 bases at J, with 12 bases between the two ends. CDR3 nucleotides: TGTGCCAGCAGTGAAGAATGGTCTCGCGACGAGCAGTACTTC. Translation gives CASSEEWSRDEQYF.

This chain joins TRBV27 and TRBJ1-4, with TRBD1 identical over 9 bases. Trimming removed 7 bases from V and 5 bases from J; junction bases left unmatched: 8. Per the germline V gene, CDR1 is MNHEY and CDR2 is SMNVEV (reference sequence). The CDR3 extends over 15 amino acids. CDR3 nucleotide sequence: TGTGCCAGCATAGGGGCCGGGACAGGGAATGAAAAACTGTTTTTT. It yields the protein CASIGAGTGNEKLFF.

The V call is TRBV10-2, the J call TRBJ2-5, with D tentatively TRBD2 (6 bases). The V gene lost 2 bases and the J gene lost 8 bases, with 9 bases spanning the gap. Germline CDR1 reads WSHSY; CDR2 reads SAAADI. There are 12 residues in the CDR3. For the CDR3, the DNA is TGCGCCAGCAGTGAGGGAGGGGCCACCCAGTACTTC. Protein: CASSEGGATQYF.

The J gene is TRBJ1-2, the V gene TRBV12-2; the DNA was not used to check the table's D call, TRBD1. TRBV12-2 is a pseudogene locus. The CDR3 loop spans 13 amino acids. This CDR3 reads CASRSRTGYGYTF. The DNA of the CDR3 is TGTGCAAGTCGCTCGCGGACAGGGTATGGCTACACCTTC.

The chain has TRBV25-1 and TRBJ2-3; D may be TRBD1 (6 bases). The V gene's germline CDR1 is MGHDK and CDR2 SYGVNS. The V end lost 1 base, the J end lost 3 bases, and 14 bases lay between the germline ends. This CDR3 is 16 amino acids long. The CDR3 loop is CASSEWQGQGTDTQYF. The CDR3 DNA reads as TGTGCCAGCAGTGAATGGCAGGGGCAAGGAACAGATACGCAGTATTTT.

Here the CDR3 reads CASYDRNYGYTF. The CDR3 bases are TGTGCCAGCTACGACAGGAACTATGGCTACACCTTC. The rearrangement links TRBV28 to TRBJ1-2; weak D call: TRBD1 (6 bases). V dropped 8 bases and J dropped 2 bases, with 9 bases sitting between them. Germline V gives CDR1 MDHEN, CDR2 SYDVKM. This CDR3 comprises 12 residues.

The chain is built from TRBV2 and TRBJ2-2; TRBD1 might be the D (6 bases). Trimming removed 3 bases from V and 1 base from J, with 9 bases in between. CDR3 size: 15 residues. Germline V gene data show CDR1 as SNHLY and CDR2 as FYNNEI. CDR3 in amino acids: CASSDPGVNTGELFF. CDR3 nucleotide sequence: TGTGCCAGCAGTGATCCAGGGGTGAACACCGGGGAGCTGTTTTTT.

The J gene is TRBJ1-2, the V gene TRBV28; 10 bases match TRBD1. Germline CDR1 is MDHEN and CDR2 is SYDVKM. J gave up 0 bases and V 8 bases, and 3 bases lay outside the gene matches. The CDR3 totals 14 residues. The CDR3 DNA reads as TGTGCCAGCTTGGGACAGGGGACTAACTATGGCTACACCTTC. Translation: CASLGQGTNYGYTF.